This passage covers 21 T cell receptor beta chains from one sample sequenced in a study of cytomegalovirus exposure and HLA in healthy donors. Primers included in the PCR were 60 Vbeta and 13 Jbeta primers. This table comes from immunoSEQ multiplex PCR, and its TCRdb copy is limited to in-frame clones, with some not included. The sample holds around 190,000 clones, roughly 80% seen once. The sequenced sample was PBMCs. Receptors were obtained from a woman between 50 and 59 years old in good health and CMV-seronegative.

The chain joins TRBV15 to TRBJ2-1; D possibly corresponds to TRBD2 (6 bases). Germline CDR1 reads LNHNV; CDR2 reads YYDKDF (reference sequence). CDR3 size: 16 residues. Trimming pared 0 bases from V and 0 bases from J, leaving 9 bases between. CDR3 coding DNA: TGTGCCACCAGCAGAGATCGGGGGAGCTCCTACAATGAGCAGTTCTTC. This translates into CATSRDRGSSYNEQFF.

The rearrangement uses TRBV7-2 and TRBJ2-4; no clear D. V lost 5 bases and J lost 2, with 10 bases in between. Germline lookup yields CDR1 SGHTA and CDR2 FQGNSA. The CDR3 contains 14 residues. The chain's CDR3 is CASSPSISKNIQYF. CDR3 sequence (DNA): TGTGCCAGCAGCCCGAGCATTTCCAAAAACATTCAGTACTTC.

The rearrangement uses TRBV18 and TRBJ1-5; D remains unclear. Germline V CDR1 and CDR2: KGHSH, LQKENI. The V end lost 1 base, the J end lost 2 bases, and 15 bases lay between the germline ends. There are 17 residues in the CDR3. The CDR3 nucleotides are TGTGCCAGCTCACCACTGACCGCGGTAGGAGGCAATCAGCCCCAGCATTTT. Residues: CASSPLTAVGGNQPQHF.

The chain combines TRBV7-6 with TRBJ1-3; no reliable D call. Trimming shortened V by 0 bases and J by 2 bases, and 5 bases separated the two germline ends. The CDR3 spans 14 residues. Looked up from germline, CDR1 is SGHVS and CDR2 is FNYEAQ. The CDR3 is CASSLASPGNTIYF. The CDR3 DNA follows: TGTGCCAGCAGCTTAGCAAGCCCTGGAAACACCATATATTTT.

The chain couples TRBV2 to TRBJ2-2; TRBD2 is a possible D gene (7 bases). The CDR3 has 14 amino acids. The V end was cut by 5 bases, the J end by 6 bases, with 13 bases between. Germline lookup yields CDR1 SNHLY and CDR2 FYNNEI. The CDR3 DNA sequence: TGTGCCAGCAGTAGAGGGGGGGAGGCCGGGGAGCTGTTTTTT. It encodes CASSRGGEAGELFF.

The V call is TRBV7-2, the J call TRBJ2-7, with TRBD1 matching 7 bases. Trimming took 4 bases from V and 5 from J; bases not matched to a gene: 8. The CDR3 contains 14 residues. Germline CDR1 and CDR2: SGHTA and FQGNSA. The chain's CDR3 is CASSSQTGKHEQYF. As DNA, the CDR3 is TGTGCCAGCAGCTCCCAGACAGGGAAGCACGAGCAGTACTTC.

This sequence joins TRBV5-1 and TRBJ1-3; TRBD1 agrees at 8 bases. The CDR3 runs to 15 residues. After removal of 4 bases from V and 2 bases from J, the junction contained 5 bases not matched to a gene. Germline CDR1 is SGHRS and CDR2 is YFSETQ. The CDR3 here is CASSRLQGAGNTIYF. The DNA of the CDR3 is TGCGCCAGCAGCAGGTTACAGGGGGCTGGAAACACCATATATTTT. The entire variable domain, with the rest obtained from reference TRBV5-1 and TRBJ1-3, is as follows: KAGVTQTPRYLIKTRGQQVTLSCSPISGHRSVSWYQQTPGQGLQFLFEYFSETQRNKGNFPGRFSGRQFSNSRSEMNVSTLELGDSALYLCASSRLQGAGNTIYFGEGSWLTVV.

This sequence joins TRBV4-3 and TRBJ1-4; 7 positions match TRBD1. The CDR3 consists of 15 residues. The junction had 4 bases not matched to a gene; V was cut back by 3 bases and J by 3 bases. Germline CDR1 is LGHNA and CDR2 is YSLEER. The CDR3 protein is CASSHRQGSNEKLFF. The CDR3 region has the DNA TGCGCCAGCAGCCACCGACAGGGATCTAATGAAAAACTGTTTTTT.

DNA for the CDR3: TGTGCCAGCAGTTACTCGGGGGTGTCGGGGGTCTATGGCTACACCTTC. Its protein is CASSYSGVSGVYGYTF. The gene calls are TRBV6-6 and TRBJ1-2, with TRBD1 as a possible D gene (5 bases). The CDR3 sequence is 16 residues long. Trimming took off 0 bases at V and 4 bases at J, with 15 bases between the two ends. Germline V gives CDR1 MNHNY, CDR2 SVGAGI (reference sequence).

The chain has TRBV6-5 and TRBJ1-2, with a weak D call TRBD1 (6 bases). Germline CDR1 reads MNHEY; CDR2 reads SVGAGI. Trimming stripped 0 bases from V and 4 bases from J, with 9 bases between. The CDR3 consists of 14 residues. Here the CDR3 reads CASSYSPGAYGYTF. The CDR3 nucleotides read TGTGCCAGCAGTTACTCTCCAGGGGCCTATGGCTACACCTTC.

This sequence joins TRBV18 and TRBJ1-4; 8 nucleotides agree with TRBD1. CDR3 size: 15 residues. Germline V lookup: CDR1 KGHSH, CDR2 LQKENI. J gave up 6 bases and V 0 bases, and 3 bases lay outside the gene matches. The CDR3 region has the DNA TGTGCCAGCTCACCACCGGACAGGGTTGATGAAAAACTGTTTTTT. Residues: CASSPPDRVDEKLFF.

The V gene is TRBV7-9, the J gene TRBJ1-1; no clear D gene. CDR3 length: 14 residues. V was trimmed by 0 bases and J by 1 base, leaving 6 bases between them. Looked up from germline, CDR1 is SEHNR and CDR2 is FQNEAQ (reference sequence). CDR3 amino acids: CASSLANTNTEAFF. The CDR3 region has the DNA TGTGCCAGCAGCTTAGCGAACACGAACACTGAAGCTTTCTTT.

The chain couples TRBV2 to TRBJ1-4; D gene uncertain. This CDR3 spans 15 amino acids. Germline V lookup: CDR1 SNHLY, CDR2 FYNNEI. Trimming shortened V by 1 base and J by 0 bases, and 6 bases separated the two germline ends. The CDR3 DNA sequence: TGTGCCAGCAGTGAAGAGCGGTCAACTAATGAAAAACTGTTTTTT. Protein product: CASSEERSTNEKLFF.

The rearrangement links TRBV10-3 to TRBJ1-1; 7 bases match TRBD1. With V trimmed by 10 bases and J by 4 bases, 6 bases remained unmatched. The CDR3 contains 12 residues. Germline V lookup: CDR1 ENHRY, CDR2 SYGVKD. CDR3: CASGTVGTEAFF. The CDR3 DNA reads as TGTGCCAGCGGGACAGTCGGCACTGAAGCTTTCTTT.

This chain joins TRBV18 and TRBJ1-2, with D unclear. The CDR3 contains 15 residues. Germline lookup yields CDR1 KGHSH and CDR2 LQKENI. Trimming removed 1 base from V and 0 bases from J, with 9 bases in between. CDR3 sequence (DNA): TGTGCCAGCTCACCACAGCCCATCGCTAACTATGGCTACACCTTC. Its translation is CASSPQPIANYGYTF.

This clone occurred once. The chain uses TRBV7-2 and TRBJ1-1; perhaps TRBD1 as D (5 bases). The CDR3 loop spans 14 amino acids. CDR1 SGHTA and CDR2 FQGNSA come from the germline V gene. V was clipped by 3 bases and J by 5 bases, with 13 bases between them. In DNA, the CDR3 is TGTGCCAGCAGCTTGCGTAGGGGAACAACTGAAGCTTTCTTT. It specifies CASSLRRGTTEAFF.

The rearrangement links TRBV5-6 to TRBJ2-4; maybe TRBD1 (5 bases). Germline loops: CDR1 SGHDT, CDR2 YYEEEE. Trimming pared 4 bases from V and 4 bases from J, leaving 18 bases between. The CDR3 sequence is 16 residues long. CDR3 amino acids: CASSLYSTVTKNIQYF. CDR3 coding DNA: TGTGCCAGCAGCCTTTATTCGACAGTGACGAAAAACATTCAGTACTTC.

V usage is TRBV15 and J usage is TRBJ1-4; 8 positions match TRBD1. The CDR3 runs 16 residues. The V segment lost 1 base and the J segment 8 bases; nucleotides outside the gene matches: 9. Germline V CDR1 and CDR2: LNHNV, YYDKDF (reference sequence). The CDR3 spells CATSRGQGAAREKLFF. The CDR3 nucleotides are TGTGCCACCAGCAGAGGGCAGGGGGCCGCTCGAGAAAAACTGTTTTTT.

The rearrangement uses TRBV6-5 and TRBJ1-1; 7 bases map to TRBD1. Germline V CDR1 and CDR2: MNHEY, SVGAGI. V lost 8 bases to trimming and J lost 1 base; unmatched junction nucleotides: 4. The CDR3 consists of 13 residues. CDR3 DNA: TGTGCCAGCTGCAGACAGGGGAACACTGAAGCTTTCTTT. Translation: CASCRQGNTEAFF.

Comment on this clone: Within the sample, other DNA sequences also encode this same CDR3. The rearrangement uses TRBV7-9 and TRBJ1-2; D not certain. V was cut by 9 bases and J by 0 bases, with 17 bases left in between. This CDR3 has 15 amino acids. CDR1 is SEHNR and CDR2 is FQNEAQ in the germline V gene (reference sequence). This CDR3 is CASVPSPGPNYGYTF. In DNA, the CDR3 is TGTGCCAGTGTCCCTTCGCCGGGTCCTAACTATGGCTACACCTTC. Full variable domain (remainder filled in from reference TRBV7-9 and TRBJ1-2): DTGVSQNPRHKITKRGQNVTFRCDPISEHNRLYWYRQTLGQGPEFLTYFQNEAQLEKSRLLSDRFSAERPKGSFSTLEIQRTEQGDSAMYLCASVPSPGPNYGYTFGSGTRLTVV.

The rearrangement joins TRBV28 to TRBJ2-7; 7 positions match TRBD1. Germline CDR1 is MDHEN and CDR2 is SYDVKM. The CDR3 contains 15 residues. After removal of 6 bases from V and 2 bases from J, the junction contained 10 bases not matched to a gene. CDR3 nucleotide sequence: TGTGCCAGCAGCCGATCAAGGGGACAGACCTACGAGCAGTACTTC. It encodes CASSRSRGQTYEQYF.